Below, 7 T cell receptor beta chains from the same sample are listed, as sequenced in a study of cytomegalovirus exposure and HLA in healthy donors. Profiled with immunoSEQ multiplex PCR; TCRdb holds only in-frame clones, not every one. Among approximately 240,000 clones listed, just over 90% were seen once. Sequences were obtained from PBMCs. These receptors were obtained from a woman aged 18-35 years in good health and CMV-seronegative.

This clone has only a few counts. J is TRBJ1-2 and V is TRBV28; D unclear. Germline V CDR1 and CDR2: MDHEN, SYDVKM. V shed 6 bases and J shed 4 bases, with 6 bases lying between them. This CDR3 region has 11 residues. This CDR3 is CASSSLYGYTF. The DNA of the CDR3 is TGTGCCAGCAGCTCCCTCTATGGCTACACCTTC.

The chain uses TRBV5-6 and TRBJ1-2; D gene uncertain. Germline CDR1 and CDR2: SGHDT and YYEEEE. Trimming stripped 1 base from V and 8 bases from J, with 15 bases between. The CDR3 extends over 14 amino acids. CDR3 protein: CASSLSVLESGYTF. CDR3 sequence (DNA): TGTGCCAGCAGCTTGTCGGTGTTGGAGAGCGGCTACACCTTC.

CDR3 bases: TGTGCCAGTAGTATGCTAGCGGGGTTCACAGATACGCAGTATTTT. Protein sequence: CASSMLAGFTDTQYF. The rearrangement links TRBV19 to TRBJ2-3, with 9 bases matching TRBD2. The J segment lost 2 bases and the V segment lost 3 bases, leaving 3 bases of the junction unmatched. CDR1 is LNHDA and CDR2 is SQIVND in the germline V gene (reference sequence). This CDR3 has 15 residues.

The V and J genes are TRBV18 and TRBJ2-5; D unresolved. This CDR3 spans 15 amino acids. From germline, CDR1 is KGHSH and CDR2 LQKENI. The ends were cut back, 0 bases at V and 1 base at J, with 9 bases in the middle. CDR3 coding DNA: TGTGCCAGCTCACCACCTTTGGCCCCCCAAGAGACCCAGTACTTC. Its protein is CASSPPLAPQETQYF.

As DNA, the CDR3 is TGTGCCAGCAGCCCTGGACTTCCTGAAGCTTTCTTT. Its protein product is CASSPGLPEAFF. This chain links TRBV25-1 with TRBJ1-1; D not resolved. The CDR3 runs to 12 residues. The V end lost 6 bases, the J end lost 6 bases, and 11 bases lay between the germline ends. Germline V lookup: CDR1 MGHDK, CDR2 SYGVNS.

A few counts support this clone. The chain combines TRBV9 with TRBJ2-1, with D tentatively TRBD2 (6 bases). V was pared by 4 bases and J by 7 bases, with 18 bases between. Germline lookup yields CDR1 SGDLS and CDR2 YYNGEE. This CDR3 is 15 amino acids long. The CDR3 nucleotides read TGTGCCAGCAGCCTCTACTGGGAGGCCGGGAATGAGCAGTTCTTC. Its protein product is CASSLYWEAGNEQFF.

The V and J genes are TRBV27 and TRBJ1-3; TRBD1 matches at 8 bases. The CDR3 consists of 14 residues. Per the germline V gene, CDR1 is MNHEY and CDR2 is SMNVEV (reference sequence). V was clipped by 2 bases and J by 4 bases; unmatched bases: 1. CDR3 coding DNA: TGTGCCAGCAGTTTACAGGGGGCGGGAAACACCATATATTTT. Its protein is CASSLQGAGNTIYF.